This T cell receptor beta chain was observed in a study of shared clonotypes between healthy human individuals. Study details: The plates for each donor numbered three CD4 naive, three CD4 memory, two CD8 naive and one CD8 memory.

A word on this clone: Its specificity is unknown.

Germline V gene sequence: CDR1 SGHTA, CDR2 FQGNSA. CDR3 size: 14 residues. V was pared by 1 base and J by 6 bases, with 10 bases between. Study-wide findings and caveats: Some clonotypes were shared by all four sorted-subset donors, while others were not shared. The non-shared ones had lower generation probabilities than the shared ones. About 5% of naive CD4 clonotypes were common to four donors.

Each cell subset's genomic DNA was divided evenly among several immunoSEQ plates. Only in-frame clones appear in the TCRdb table, and some are missing; sequencing was by immunoSEQ multiplex PCR. The repertoire includes about 1.5 million clones, 95% to 99% of them detected once, and 0.45% sits in the top ten. This sequence originates from a man aged 25-45 years in good health. This sequence joins TRBV7-2 and TRBJ1-3, with unresolved D. The sample comprised naive CD4+ T cells sorted from blood. Subset: CD45RA+ positively selected. The CDR3 DNA reads TGTGCCAGCAGCTTAGAGGGAGGGCCAAACACCATATATTTT. Translated, it gives CASSLEGGPNTIYF.